The rows below give T cell receptor beta chains drawn from one sample of a study of T cells in localized non-small cell lung cancer. Sequencing used immunoSEQ multiplex PCR; TCRdb keeps in-frame clones, though not all of them. This repertoire shows about 26,000 clones, around 83% found once; its top ten account for 4.1%. The sequencing used peripheral blood, collected before any cancer treatment. These receptor sequences come from a woman aged 35 to 75 with stage I lung adenocarcinoma. Each CDR3 is given without its conserved first and last residue.

v_gene	j_gene	CDR3aa
TRBV12-2	TRBJ2-1	ASRDAAGGQDEQF
TRBV14	TRBJ1-1	ASSLLGGNTEAF
TRBV5-1	TRBJ1-2	ASRTGQLNYGYT
TRBV4-3	TRBJ2-3	ASSPGQSTDTQY
TRBV7-2	TRBJ2-7	ASSFSYGRGGYEQY
TRBV6-1	TRBJ1-5	ASTVGEEGGQPQH
TRBV2	TRBJ1-5	ASSRRGQGNQPQH
TRBV7-2	TRBJ2-5	ASSPGAGRETQY
TRBV30	TRBJ1-2	AWEGPNYGYT
TRBV6-5	TRBJ2-2	ASSYGQGFGELF
TRBV5-6	TRBJ2-5	ASSSGQGSRLGGWTQY
TRBV6-4	TRBJ1-1	ASSAGTGFTEAF
TRBV11-2	TRBJ2-7	ASSKQGNEQY
TRBV11-2	TRBJ2-7	ASSFQTGTSYEQY
TRBV5-5	TRBJ2-1	ASSPGTGYNEQF